This TCR beta chain was sequenced during a study of blood T cell repertoires in COVID-19 (TCRdb year 2020). General notes on the study: Samples from collaborators originated in the United States, Italy and Spain and spanned both the acute and convalescent phases of COVID-19. Sample metadata almost always included a de-identified subject ID, COVID-19 status, age in years and sex. The samples were drawn from two sources: the first 160 participants of the ongoing ImmuneRACE study, and 1,000 to 1,500 subjects contributed by 6 global collaborators. The material from the prospective study consisted of cDNA or gDNA derived from T cells, B-cell-depleted T cells, or PBMCs. The repertoires were released in a freely available public database meant as a resource for research on the immune response to SARS-CoV-2. Where available, HLA class I and class II types were taken from metadata supplied by the sample provider and were not determined by assay-based typing. Subjects who had been exposed to COVID-19, were actively infected with it, or had recovered from it provided the deeply sampled blood TCRbeta repertoires that made up the dataset.

In its sample, this clone was seen many times. What this receptor recognizes is not known. The record has no base qualities; no much larger clone is one base away. Including cysteine and phenylalanine, the CDR3 has 15 amino acids. Only the CDR3 portion is preserved as DNA: 45 bases, with reading frame beginning at the first base. Looking up the germline V gene yields CDR1 MNHNS and CDR2 SASEGT. Clipping removes 3 bases from V and 7 bases from J, with 10 as the unmatched junction base count. Enrolling through a virtual design, the prospective study's participants ranged in age from roughly 18 to 89 years and lived across 24 United States geographic areas. Cohort assignment in the prospective study relied on participant-reported clinical history from a screening survey and a study questionnaire. Recovered participants in ImmuneRACE Cohort 3 were defined by two consecutive negative NP/OP PCR tests, clearance by a healthcare professional, or resolution of symptoms. Each participant in the prospective study had whole blood, serum and a nasopharyngeal or oropharyngeal swab collected by mobile phlebotomists. Participants in the prospective study had the option to provide additional blood draws and questionnaires over a roughly 2-month period. Before DNA extraction, prospective study blood samples were shipped either frozen or at room temperature.

Here is what the overall study found, with its caveats: How much clinical and demographic metadata was included differed by source and by participant, and the metadata was provided uncurated.

The immunoSEQ Assay, a bias-controlled multiplex PCR, was used to amplify TCRbeta CDR3 regions from genomic DNA. The paper's data handling went like this. The number of nucleated cells in each sample was estimated by amplification of reference gene primers within the assay. To quantify the absolute abundance of each unique TCRbeta CDR3 rearrangement, sequence reads were collapsed and filtered. For each sample, productive Simpson clonality was calculated as the square root of Simpson's diversity index over productive rearrangements. The source is immuneACCESS, and TCRdb retained only in-frame sequences with V and J called. Part of the clones is not carried over; for the studies checked, unresolved V genes explain less than half of this, and the remainder is unexplained. V, J and clone size are those of that table, while D and trimming were read from the DNA. In this sample the table shows approximately 170,000 clones, 65% to 85% of which occur a single time. Together, the top ten hold 4.5% to 7.5% of the sample.

The specimen sequenced was PBMCs or T cells enriched from blood (not recorded which). The V gene is TRBV6-1 and the J gene is TRBJ2-7, with 9 bases aligning to TRBD2. The clonotype comes from a man aged 35-49 years who had recovered from COVID-19. The bases read TGTGCCAGCAGTGAGGCGCCAGCGGGGGGTCAAGAGCAGTACTTC. Translated, this gives CASSEAPAGGQEQYF.